The clone carrying this TCR beta chain was picked up many times. The antigen remains unidentified. CDR1 WSHSY and CDR2 SAAADI come from the germline V gene. V was clipped by 4 bases and J by 10 bases; unmatched bases: 14. CDR3 length: 17 amino acids. Naive CD4+ cells were CD45RA-selected; the remaining cells were memory. These data come from a study of shared clonotypes between healthy human individuals. The table came from immunoSEQ multiplex PCR; TCRdb's copy has only in-frame clones and leaves some out. The sample records about 1 million clones, approximately 76% being singletons. General study results and limits: Some naive CD4 clonotypes, around 5%, turned up in common across four donors.

The TCR was taken from a man younger than 30 in good health. Sequencing used memory CD4+ T cells sorted from blood. As for subset: CD45RA-negative fraction. The chain recombines TRBV10-2 with TRBJ1-6, with 9 bases fitting TRBD1. DNA for the CDR3: TGCGCCAGCAGTGGAGGTCGGGGACAGGGAGCGGCGTCACCCCTCCACTTT. It encodes CASSGGRGQGAASPLHF.